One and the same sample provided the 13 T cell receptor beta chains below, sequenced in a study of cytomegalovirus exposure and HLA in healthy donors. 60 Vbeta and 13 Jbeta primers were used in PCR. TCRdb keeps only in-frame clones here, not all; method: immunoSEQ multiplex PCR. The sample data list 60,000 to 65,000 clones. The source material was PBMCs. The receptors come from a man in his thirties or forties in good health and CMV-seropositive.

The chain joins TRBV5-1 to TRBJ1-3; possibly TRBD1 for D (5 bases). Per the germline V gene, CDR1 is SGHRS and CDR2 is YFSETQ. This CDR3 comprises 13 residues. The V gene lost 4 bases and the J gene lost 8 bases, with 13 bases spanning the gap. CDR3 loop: CASSQSGMDTIYF. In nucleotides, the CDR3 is TGCGCCAGCAGCCAGTCAGGGATGGACACCATATATTTT.

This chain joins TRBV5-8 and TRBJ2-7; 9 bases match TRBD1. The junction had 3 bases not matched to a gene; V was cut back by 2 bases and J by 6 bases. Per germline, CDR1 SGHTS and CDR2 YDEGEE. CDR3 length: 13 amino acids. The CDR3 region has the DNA TGTGCCAGCAGCTTCGGGACAGGGCGCGAGCAGTACTTC. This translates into CASSFGTGREQYF.

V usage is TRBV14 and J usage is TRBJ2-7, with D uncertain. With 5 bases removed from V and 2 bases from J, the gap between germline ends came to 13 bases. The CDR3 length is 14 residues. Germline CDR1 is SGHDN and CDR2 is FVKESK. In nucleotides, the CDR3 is TGTGCCAGCAGCAAAACGACGGGTACCTACGAGCAGTACTTC. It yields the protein CASSKTTGTYEQYF.

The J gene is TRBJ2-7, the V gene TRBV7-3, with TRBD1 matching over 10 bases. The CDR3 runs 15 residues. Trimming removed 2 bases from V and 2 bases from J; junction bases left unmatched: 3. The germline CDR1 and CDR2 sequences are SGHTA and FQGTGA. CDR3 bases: TGTGCCAGCAGCTTAGGTGGGACAGGGGCCTACGAGCAGTACTTC. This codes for CASSLGGTGAYEQYF.

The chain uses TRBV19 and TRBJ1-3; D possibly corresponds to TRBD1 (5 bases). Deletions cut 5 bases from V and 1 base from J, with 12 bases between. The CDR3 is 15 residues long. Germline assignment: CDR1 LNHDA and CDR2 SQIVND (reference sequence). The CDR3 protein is CASSPPGGSGNTIYF. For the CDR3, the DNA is TGTGCCAGTAGTCCCCCCGGGGGATCTGGAAACACCATATATTTT.

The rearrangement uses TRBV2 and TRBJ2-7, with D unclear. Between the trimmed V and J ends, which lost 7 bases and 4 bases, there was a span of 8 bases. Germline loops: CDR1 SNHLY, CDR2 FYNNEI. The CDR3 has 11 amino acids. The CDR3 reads CASNYGYEQYF. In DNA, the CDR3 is TGTGCCAGCAATTACGGGTACGAGCAGTACTTC.

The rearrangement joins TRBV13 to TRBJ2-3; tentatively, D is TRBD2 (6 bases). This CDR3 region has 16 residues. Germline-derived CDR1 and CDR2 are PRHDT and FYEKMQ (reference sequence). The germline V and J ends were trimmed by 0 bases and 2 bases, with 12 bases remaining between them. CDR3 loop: CASSLGEGPDTDTQYF. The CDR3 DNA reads TGTGCCAGCAGCTTAGGGGAGGGGCCGGACACAGATACGCAGTATTTT.

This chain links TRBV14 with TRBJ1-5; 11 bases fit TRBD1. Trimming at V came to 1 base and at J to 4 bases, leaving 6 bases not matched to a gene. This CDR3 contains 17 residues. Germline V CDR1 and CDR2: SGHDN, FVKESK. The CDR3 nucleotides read TGTGCCAGCAGCCAAGGGACAGGGGGCGAGGAAAATCAGCCCCAGCATTTT. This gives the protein CASSQGTGGEENQPQHF.

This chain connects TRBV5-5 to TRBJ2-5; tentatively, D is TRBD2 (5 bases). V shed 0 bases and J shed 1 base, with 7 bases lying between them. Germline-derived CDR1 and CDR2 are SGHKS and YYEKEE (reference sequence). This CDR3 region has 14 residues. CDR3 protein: CASSLGLAQETQYF. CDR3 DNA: TGTGCCAGCAGCTTGGGGCTAGCCCAAGAGACCCAGTACTTC.

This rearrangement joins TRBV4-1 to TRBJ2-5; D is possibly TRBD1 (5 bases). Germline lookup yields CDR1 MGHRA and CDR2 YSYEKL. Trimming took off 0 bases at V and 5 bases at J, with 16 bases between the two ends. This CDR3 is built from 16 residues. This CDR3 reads CASSQDLGQGTETQYF. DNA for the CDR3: TGCGCCAGCAGCCAAGATTTGGGTCAGGGTACGGAGACCCAGTACTTC.

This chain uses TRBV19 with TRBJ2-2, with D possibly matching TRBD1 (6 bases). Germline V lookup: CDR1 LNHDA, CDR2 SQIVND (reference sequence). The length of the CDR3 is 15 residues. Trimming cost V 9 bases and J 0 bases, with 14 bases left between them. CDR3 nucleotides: TGTGCCAGCAATCCCAGGGGCCCGAACACCGGGGAGCTGTTTTTT. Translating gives CASNPRGPNTGELFF.

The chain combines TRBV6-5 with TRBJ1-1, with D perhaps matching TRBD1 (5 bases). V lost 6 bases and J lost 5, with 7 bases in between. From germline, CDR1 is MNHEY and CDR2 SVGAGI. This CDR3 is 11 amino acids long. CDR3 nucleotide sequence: TGTGCCAGCAGCCAGGGAACTGAAGCTTTCTTT. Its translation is CASSQGTEAFF.

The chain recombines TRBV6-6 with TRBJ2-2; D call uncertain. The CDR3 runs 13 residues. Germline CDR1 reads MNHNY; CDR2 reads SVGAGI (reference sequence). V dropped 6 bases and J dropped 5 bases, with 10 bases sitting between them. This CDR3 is CASRPTITGELFF. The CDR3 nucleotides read TGTGCCAGCAGACCGACAATTACCGGGGAGCTGTTTTTT.